This T cell receptor beta chain was profiled in a study of early stage breast cancer tumors. Study summary: Average read coverage per sample was 7.5 to 10-fold.

Measured with immunoSEQ multiplex PCR; TCRdb has only the in-frame clones, and not every one. In the table there are 10,000 or so clones, over 55% of which are singletons. Turning to this clone: The antigen is undetermined.

Per germline, CDR1 MGHRA and CDR2 YSYEKL. The junction had 1 base not matched to a gene; V was cut back by 3 bases and J by 2 bases. The CDR3 spans 15 residues. Whole-study findings and limits: Chain pairing and CD4, CD8 or FOXP3 expression were not captured. Tumor and normal breast were distinguished via blood comparison in about 90% of the 16 patients. Compared with adjacent normal breast, tumors showed about 2.5-fold denser, more clonal T cells.

Sequenced: normal breast tissue next to the tumor. The receptor was derived from a person aged 60 to 70 with breast cancer. The chain joins TRBV4-1 to TRBJ1-1, with 12 bases identical to TRBD1. For the CDR3, the DNA is TGCGCCAGCAGCCAGGGACAGGGGGCCAACACTGAAGCTTTCTTT. Translating it yields CASSQGQGANTEAFF.